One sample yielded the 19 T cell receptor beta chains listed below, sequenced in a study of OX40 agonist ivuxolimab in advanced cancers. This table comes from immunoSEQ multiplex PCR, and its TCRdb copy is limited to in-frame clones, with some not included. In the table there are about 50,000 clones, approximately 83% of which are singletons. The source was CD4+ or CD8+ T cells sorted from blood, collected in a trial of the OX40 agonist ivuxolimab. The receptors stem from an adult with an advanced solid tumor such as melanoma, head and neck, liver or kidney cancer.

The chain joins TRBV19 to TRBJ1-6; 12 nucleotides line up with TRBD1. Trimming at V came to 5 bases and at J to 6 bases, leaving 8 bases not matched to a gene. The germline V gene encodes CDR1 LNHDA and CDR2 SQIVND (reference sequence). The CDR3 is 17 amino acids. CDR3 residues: CASSSRDRGPFNSPLHF. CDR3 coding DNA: TGTGCCAGTAGTTCCCGGGACAGGGGGCCCTTTAATTCACCCCTCCACTTT.

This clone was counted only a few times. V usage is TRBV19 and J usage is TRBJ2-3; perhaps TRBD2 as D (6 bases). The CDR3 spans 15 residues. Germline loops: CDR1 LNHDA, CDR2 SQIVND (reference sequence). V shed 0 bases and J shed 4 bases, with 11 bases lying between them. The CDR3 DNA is TGTGCCAGTAGTATAGAGGCGGGGCCGGCAGATACGCAGTATTTT. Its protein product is CASSIEAGPADTQYF.

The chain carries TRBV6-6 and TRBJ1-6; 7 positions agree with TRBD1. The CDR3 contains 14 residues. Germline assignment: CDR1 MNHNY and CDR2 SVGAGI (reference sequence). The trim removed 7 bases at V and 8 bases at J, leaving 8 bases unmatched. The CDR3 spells CASNRQGPDSPLHF. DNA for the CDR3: TGTGCCAGCAACAGACAGGGACCTGATTCACCCCTCCACTTT.

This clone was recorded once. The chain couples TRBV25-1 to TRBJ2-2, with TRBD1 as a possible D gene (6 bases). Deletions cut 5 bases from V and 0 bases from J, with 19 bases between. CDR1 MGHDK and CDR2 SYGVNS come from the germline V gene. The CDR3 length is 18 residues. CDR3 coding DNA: TGTGCCAGCAGTAGCACGCTTGGACAGCCGCCGAACACCGGGGAGCTGTTTTTT. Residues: CASSSTLGQPPNTGELFF.

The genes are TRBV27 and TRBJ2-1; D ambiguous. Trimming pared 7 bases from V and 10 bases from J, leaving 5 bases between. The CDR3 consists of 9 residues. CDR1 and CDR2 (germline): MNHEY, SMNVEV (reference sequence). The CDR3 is CASNEEQFF. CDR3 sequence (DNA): TGTGCCAGCAACGAAGAGCAGTTCTTC.

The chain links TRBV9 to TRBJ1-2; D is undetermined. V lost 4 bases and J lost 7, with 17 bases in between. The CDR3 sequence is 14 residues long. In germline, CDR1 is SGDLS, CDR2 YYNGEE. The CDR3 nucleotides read TGTGCCAGCAGCCCTAATCCGGGAGAGGGTGGCTACACCTTC. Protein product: CASSPNPGEGGYTF.

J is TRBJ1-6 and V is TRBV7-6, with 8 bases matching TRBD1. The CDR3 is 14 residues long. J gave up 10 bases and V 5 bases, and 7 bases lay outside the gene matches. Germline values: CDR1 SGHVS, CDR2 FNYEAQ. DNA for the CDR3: TGTGCCAGCAGCATAGGGACAGGTGGCTCACCCCTCCACTTT. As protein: CASSIGTGGSPLHF.

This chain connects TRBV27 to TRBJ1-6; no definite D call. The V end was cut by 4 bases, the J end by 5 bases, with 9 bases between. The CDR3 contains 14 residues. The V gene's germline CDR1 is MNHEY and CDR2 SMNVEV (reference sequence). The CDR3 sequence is CASSYTLDNSPLHF. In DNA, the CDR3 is TGTGCCAGCAGTTACACCTTAGATAATTCACCCCTCCACTTT.

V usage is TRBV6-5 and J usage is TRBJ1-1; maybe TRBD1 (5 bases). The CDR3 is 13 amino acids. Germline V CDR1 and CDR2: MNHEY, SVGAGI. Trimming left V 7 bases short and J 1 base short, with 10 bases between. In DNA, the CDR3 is TGTGCCAGCACCGGGAGGGGGAACACTGAAGCTTTCTTT. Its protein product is CASTGRGNTEAFF.

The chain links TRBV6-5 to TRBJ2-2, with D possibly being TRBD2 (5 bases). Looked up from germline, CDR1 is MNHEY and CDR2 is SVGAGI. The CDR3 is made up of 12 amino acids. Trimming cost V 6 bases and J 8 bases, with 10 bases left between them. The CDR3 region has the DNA TGTGCCAGCAGACGAACGGGGGGGGAGCTGTTTTTT. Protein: CASRRTGGELFF.

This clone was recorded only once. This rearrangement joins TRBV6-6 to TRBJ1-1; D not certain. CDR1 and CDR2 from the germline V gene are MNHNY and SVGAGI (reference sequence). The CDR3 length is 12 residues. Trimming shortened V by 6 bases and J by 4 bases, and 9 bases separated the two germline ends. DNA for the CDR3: TGTGCCAGCAGGGATCTGGGCACTGAAGCTTTCTTT. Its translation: CASRDLGTEAFF.

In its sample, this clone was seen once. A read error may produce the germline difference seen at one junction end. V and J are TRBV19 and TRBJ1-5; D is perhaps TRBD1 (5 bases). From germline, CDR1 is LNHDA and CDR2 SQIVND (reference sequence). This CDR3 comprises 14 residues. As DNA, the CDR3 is TGTGCCAGTAACCTGCGACGGACAAATCAACCCCAGCATTTT. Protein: CASNLRRTNQPQHF.

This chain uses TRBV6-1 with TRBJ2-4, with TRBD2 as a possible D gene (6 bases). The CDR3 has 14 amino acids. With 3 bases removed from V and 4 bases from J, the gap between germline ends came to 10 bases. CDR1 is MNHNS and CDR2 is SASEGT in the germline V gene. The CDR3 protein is CASSESGGKNIQYF. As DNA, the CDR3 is TGTGCCAGCAGTGAGTCAGGAGGGAAAAACATTCAGTACTTC.

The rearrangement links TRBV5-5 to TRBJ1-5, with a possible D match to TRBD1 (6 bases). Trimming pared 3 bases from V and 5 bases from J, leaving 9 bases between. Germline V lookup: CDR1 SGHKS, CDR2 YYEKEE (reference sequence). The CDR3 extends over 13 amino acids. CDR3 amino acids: CASSSPGDQPQHF. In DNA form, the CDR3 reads TGTGCCAGCAGCTCGCCAGGGGATCAGCCCCAGCATTTT.

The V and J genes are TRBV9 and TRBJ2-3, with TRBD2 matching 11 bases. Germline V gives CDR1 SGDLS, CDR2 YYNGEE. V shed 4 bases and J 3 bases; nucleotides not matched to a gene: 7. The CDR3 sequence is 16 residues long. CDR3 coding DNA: TGTGCCAGCAGCCCCCTAGCGGGGGGTGGGACAGATACGCAGTATTTT. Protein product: CASSPLAGGGTDTQYF.

CDR3 region: CASSDSTATYEQYF. CDR3 in DNA: TGCGCCAGCAGTGACTCGACAGCCACCTACGAGCAGTACTTC. J is TRBJ2-7 and V is TRBV10-1, with a possible D match to TRBD1 (5 bases). V gave up 3 bases and J gave up 2 bases, with 11 bases separating them. The CDR3 runs 14 residues. Germline V CDR1 and CDR2: WNHNN, SYGVQD (reference sequence).

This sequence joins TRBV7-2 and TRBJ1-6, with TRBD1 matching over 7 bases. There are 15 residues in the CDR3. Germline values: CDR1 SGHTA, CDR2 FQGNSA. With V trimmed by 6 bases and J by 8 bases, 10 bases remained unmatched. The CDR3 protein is CASSNPGTEDSPLHF. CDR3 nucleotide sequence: TGTGCCAGCAGTAACCCCGGGACAGAGGATTCACCCCTCCACTTT.

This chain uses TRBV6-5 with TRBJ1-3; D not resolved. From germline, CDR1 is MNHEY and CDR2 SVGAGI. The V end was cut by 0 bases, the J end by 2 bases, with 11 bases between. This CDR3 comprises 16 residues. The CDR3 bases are TGTGCCAGCAGTTACTCGCCTAACCCTCCTGGAAACACCATATATTTT. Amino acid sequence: CASSYSPNPPGNTIYF.

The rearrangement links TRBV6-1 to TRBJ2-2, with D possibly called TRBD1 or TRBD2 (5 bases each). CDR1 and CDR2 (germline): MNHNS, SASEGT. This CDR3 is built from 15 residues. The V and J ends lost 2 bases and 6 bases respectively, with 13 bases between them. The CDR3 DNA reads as TGTGCCAGCAGTGAAACTCCATCGGGGCCCGGGGAGCTGTTTTTT. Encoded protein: CASSETPSGPGELFF.